The 13 T cell receptor beta chains presented below share a single source sample, sequenced in a study of blood T cell repertoires in COVID-19. TCRdb keeps only in-frame clones here, not all; method: immunoSEQ multiplex PCR. The sample records fewer than 120,000 clones, about 88% being singletons. The sample was peripheral blood. The receptor source for this set is a woman aged 45 to 65 with acute or convalescent COVID-19.

In this sample, this clone turned up once. In DNA form, the CDR3 reads TGCGCCAGCAGCTTGGACGGGAGGGGGCCCACAGATACGCAGTATTTT. Its protein product is CASSLDGRGPTDTQYF. The chain combines TRBV5-1 with TRBJ2-3, with D tentatively TRBD2 (8 bases). The V gene lost 0 bases and the J gene lost 2 bases, with 13 bases spanning the gap. This CDR3 spans 16 amino acids. Germline V gene data show CDR1 as SGHRS and CDR2 as YFSETQ.

The chain links TRBV7-9 to TRBJ2-7; 9 bases are shared with TRBD1. The V gene end was trimmed by 5 bases and the J gene end by 0 bases; junction bases not matched to a gene: 11. The CDR3 sequence is 17 residues long. Germline V lookup: CDR1 SEHNR, CDR2 FQNEAQ (reference sequence). The CDR3 is CASSLLTGGTSSYEQYF. CDR3 bases: TGTGCCAGCAGCCTACTGACAGGGGGGACCTCCTCCTACGAGCAGTACTTC.

The genes are TRBV30 and TRBJ2-5; no clear D. V was shortened by 2 bases and J by 4 bases, with 8 bases between the two germline ends. CDR3 size: 12 residues. Germline V gene data show CDR1 as GTSNPN and CDR2 as SVGIG (reference sequence). This chain's CDR3 is CAWSRVPETQYF. CDR3 bases: TGTGCCTGGAGTCGTGTTCCAGAGACCCAGTACTTC.

J is TRBJ2-7 and V is TRBV6-1; 10 bases map to TRBD2. V lost 1 base to trimming and J lost 4 bases; unmatched junction nucleotides: 4. Germline CDR1 MNHNS, CDR2 SASEGT. The CDR3 sequence is 15 residues long. This CDR3 reads CASSEGLAGVYEQYF. CDR3 in DNA: TGTGCCAGCAGTGAAGGGCTAGCGGGAGTGTACGAGCAGTACTTC.

The chain has TRBV19 and TRBJ2-6; 7 bases align to TRBD1. Germline V gene sequence: CDR1 LNHDA, CDR2 SQIVND (reference sequence). V shed 6 bases and J 0 bases; nucleotides not matched to a gene: 8. This CDR3 is 17 amino acids long. The CDR3 is CASRRQGDYSGANVLTF. The CDR3 coding sequence is TGTGCCAGTAGGAGACAGGGAGACTACTCTGGGGCCAACGTCCTGACTTTC. Drawing the rest from reference TRBV19 and TRBJ2-6, the complete variable domain is DGGITQSPKYLFRKEGQNVTLSCEQNLNHDAMYWYRQDPGQGLRLIYYSQIVNDFQKGDIAEGYSVSREKKESFPLTVTSAQKNPTAFYLCASRRQGDYSGANVLTFGAGSRLTVL.

The chain carries TRBV18 and TRBJ2-7, with 8 bases matching TRBD2. J was trimmed by 2 bases and V by 3 bases; bases with no gene match: 9. This CDR3 comprises 16 residues. Germline loops: CDR1 KGHSH, CDR2 LQKENI. The CDR3 DNA follows: TGTGCCAGCTCACCCACTAGCGGTGAACTTACCTACGAGCAGTACTTC. This translates into CASSPTSGELTYEQYF.

This clone was recorded only once. The J gene is TRBJ1-2, the V gene TRBV27; D may be TRBD1 (6 bases). The CDR3 is 14 residues long. Trimming pared 2 bases from V and 4 bases from J, leaving 11 bases between. Germline V lookup: CDR1 MNHEY, CDR2 SMNVEV (reference sequence). This CDR3 reads CASSLTGPSYGYTF. The CDR3 DNA reads TGTGCCAGCAGTTTAACAGGGCCAAGCTATGGCTACACCTTC.

The table lists this clone with a few counts. This rearrangement joins TRBV7-9 to TRBJ1-2, with D perhaps TRBD1 (6 bases). V was trimmed by 5 bases and J by 4 bases, leaving 17 bases between them. Germline V CDR1 and CDR2: SEHNR, FQNEAQ (reference sequence). CDR3 length: 15 residues. This chain's CDR3 is CASSASGDSVYGYTF. CDR3 sequence (DNA): TGTGCCAGCAGCGCTTCAGGGGATAGTGTCTATGGCTACACCTTC. The whole variable domain, filled in from reference TRBV7-9 and TRBJ1-2, reads DTGVSQNPRHKITKRGQNVTFRCDPISEHNRLYWYRQTLGQGPEFLTYFQNEAQLEKSRLLSDRFSAERPKGSFSTLEIQRTEQGDSAMYLCASSASGDSVYGYTFGSGTRLTVV.

The chain employs TRBV29-1 and TRBJ1-1; 9 bases fit TRBD1. CDR1 SQVTM and CDR2 ANQGSEA come from the germline V gene. With 7 bases clipped from V and 1 base from J, the junction kept 1 base outside the gene matches. The CDR3 totals 12 residues. CDR3: CSADRGNTEAFF. CDR3 nucleotides: TGCAGCGCGGACAGGGGGAACACTGAAGCTTTCTTT.

This chain links TRBV6-6 with TRBJ2-7; 10 nucleotides agree with TRBD1. Germline V lookup: CDR1 MNHNY, CDR2 SVGAGI (reference sequence). Trimming at V came to 0 bases and at J to 3 bases, leaving 2 bases not matched to a gene. There are 15 residues in the CDR3. The CDR3 DNA follows: TGTGCCAGCAGTTACTCGACAGGGGGCCTCTACGAGCAGTACTTC. It specifies CASSYSTGGLYEQYF.

This clone was seen a single time. The V and J genes are TRBV27 and TRBJ2-1; possible D gene TRBD2, 5 bases. This CDR3 comprises 17 residues. Trimming removed 5 bases from V and 0 bases from J, with 17 bases in between. CDR1 is MNHEY and CDR2 is SMNVEV in the germline V gene (reference sequence). The CDR3 here is CASSPRTRPYSYNEQFF. Written as DNA, the CDR3 is TGTGCCAGCAGTCCGAGGACTCGACCTTACTCCTACAATGAGCAGTTCTTC.

The chain has TRBV13 and TRBJ2-7, with D unclear. Germline CDR1 is PRHDT and CDR2 is FYEKMQ (reference sequence). This CDR3 is 12 amino acids long. Trimming took 3 bases from V and 1 from J, leaving 4 bases between them. In nucleotides, the CDR3 is TGTGCCAGCAGCTTGCGATCCTACGAGCAGTACTTC. Translation gives CASSLRSYEQYF.

V gene TRBV27 combines with J gene TRBJ2-7, with TRBD2 matching over 10 bases. Losses at the gene ends were 2 bases for V and 3 bases for J; bases not matched to a gene: 4. This CDR3 comprises 15 residues. The germline gives CDR1 MNHEY, CDR2 SMNVEV (reference sequence). CDR3: CASSLNPSGSYEQYF. CDR3 DNA: TGTGCCAGCAGTTTAAACCCTAGCGGGAGCTACGAGCAGTACTTC.